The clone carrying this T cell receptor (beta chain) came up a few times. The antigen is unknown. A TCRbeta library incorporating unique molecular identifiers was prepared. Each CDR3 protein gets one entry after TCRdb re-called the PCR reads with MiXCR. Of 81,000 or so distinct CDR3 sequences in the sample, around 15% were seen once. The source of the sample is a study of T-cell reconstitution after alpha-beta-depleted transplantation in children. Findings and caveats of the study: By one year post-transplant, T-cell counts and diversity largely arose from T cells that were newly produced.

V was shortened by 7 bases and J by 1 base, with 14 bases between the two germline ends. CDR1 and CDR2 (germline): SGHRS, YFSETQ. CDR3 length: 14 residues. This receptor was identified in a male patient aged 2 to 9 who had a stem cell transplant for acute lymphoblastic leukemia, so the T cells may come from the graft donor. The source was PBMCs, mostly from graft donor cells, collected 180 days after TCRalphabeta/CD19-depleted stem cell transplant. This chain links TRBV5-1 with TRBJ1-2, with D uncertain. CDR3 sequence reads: CASRERSLNYGYTF. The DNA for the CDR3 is TGCGCCAGCCGGGAGCGGAGCCTTAACTATGGCTACACCTTC. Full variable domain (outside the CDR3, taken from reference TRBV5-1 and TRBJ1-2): KAGVTQTPRYLIKTRGQQVTLSCSPISGHRSVSWYQQTPGQGLQFLFEYFSETQRNKGNFPGRFSGRQFSNSRSEMNVSTLELGDSALYLCASRERSLNYGYTFGSGTRLTVV.